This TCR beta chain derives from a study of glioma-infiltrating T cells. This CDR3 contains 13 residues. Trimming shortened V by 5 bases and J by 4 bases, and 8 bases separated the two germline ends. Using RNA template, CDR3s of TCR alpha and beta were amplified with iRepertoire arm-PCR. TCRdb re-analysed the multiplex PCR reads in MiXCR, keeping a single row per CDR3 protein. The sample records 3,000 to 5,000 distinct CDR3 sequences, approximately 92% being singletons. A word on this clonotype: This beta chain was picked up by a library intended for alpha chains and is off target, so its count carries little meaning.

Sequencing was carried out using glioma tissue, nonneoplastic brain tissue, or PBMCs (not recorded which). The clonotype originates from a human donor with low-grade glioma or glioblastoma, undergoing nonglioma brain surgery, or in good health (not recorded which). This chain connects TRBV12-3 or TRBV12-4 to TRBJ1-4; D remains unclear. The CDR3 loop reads CASSPSLNEKLFF. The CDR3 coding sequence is TGTGCCAGCAGTCCATCCCTTAATGAAAAACTGTTTTTT.